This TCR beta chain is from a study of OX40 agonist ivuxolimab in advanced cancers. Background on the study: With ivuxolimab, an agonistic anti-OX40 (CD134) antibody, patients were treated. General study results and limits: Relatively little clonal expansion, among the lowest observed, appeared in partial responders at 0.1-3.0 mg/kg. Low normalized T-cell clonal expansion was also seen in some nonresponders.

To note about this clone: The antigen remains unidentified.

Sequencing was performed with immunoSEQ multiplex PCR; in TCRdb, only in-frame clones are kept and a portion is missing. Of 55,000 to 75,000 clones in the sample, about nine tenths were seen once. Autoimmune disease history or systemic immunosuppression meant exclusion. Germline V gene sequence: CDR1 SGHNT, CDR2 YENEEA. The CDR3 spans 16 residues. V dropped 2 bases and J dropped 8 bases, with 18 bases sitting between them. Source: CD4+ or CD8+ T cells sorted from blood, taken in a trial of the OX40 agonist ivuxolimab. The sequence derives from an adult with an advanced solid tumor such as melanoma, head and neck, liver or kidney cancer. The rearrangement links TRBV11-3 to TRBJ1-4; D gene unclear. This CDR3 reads CASSLLAGTGQEKLFF. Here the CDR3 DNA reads TGTGCCAGCAGCTTATTGGCAGGTACCGGCCAGGAAAAACTGTTTTTT.